Sequencing of this T cell receptor beta chain was carried out in a study of low-dose radiotherapy and immunotherapy resistance in tumors (dated by TCRdb to between 2022 and 2023). In terms of the full investigation: Cohort 1 received 0.5 Gy per fraction every 2 weeks, with a prescribed total PTV dose of 6.5 Gy. Trial participants were not randomized into treatment groups. The translational analysis covered eight patients: three from the first dose cohort and the first five from the second dose cohort. Patients in Cohort 2 were given 1 Gy per fraction every two weeks, for a total of 13 Gy across 26 weeks. Cyclophosphamide 200 mg/m2 was given intravenously every two weeks, one day before each radiation and immunotherapy administration. Patients took aspirin 300 mg orally once daily for four cycles, starting on cycle 1 day 1. Patients were given nivolumab as a 240 mg flat dose every two weeks and ipilimumab at 1 mg/kg every six weeks, with both drugs delivered intravenously.

This clonotype was seen at least ten times. There is no known antigen for this receptor. No base-level quality is on record; no much larger clone is a single base apart. Explained via the paper, the time point label denotes: after trial treatment. Interpreted using the paper, the treatment or condition label stands for: LDRT plus nivolumab, ipilimumab, low-dose cyclophosphamide and aspirin (RACIN trial). The donors came from RACIN, which was a single-arm phase I dose-escalation trial that paired nivolumab and ipilimumab with aspirin, low-dose cyclophosphamide and low-dose radiotherapy. To be eligible, a patient needed to have an advanced solid tumor that was TIL-negative. First-strand cDNA was synthesized using Superscript III and a set of TRAV- and TRBV-specific primers, so that both TCRalpha and TCRbeta chains were covered. A roughly 20-cycle PCR with Phusion amplified the TCRs, pairing a constant-region primer with the adapter that was attached to the V primers. The isolated mRNA was amplified using the MessageAmp II aRNA Amplification Kit, with in vitro transcription performed for approximately 16 hours at 37 degrees C. The Dynabeads mRNA DIRECT Purification Kit was used to isolate mRNA for TCR sequencing. Indexed Illumina adapters were added in a second Phusion PCR of roughly 25 cycles, after which AMPure XP beads were used to purify the products. Deep sequencing of the TCRalpha and TCRbeta libraries was carried out on an Illumina MiniSeq instrument. The original methods were these. Custom Perl scripts pooled TCR sequences encoding the same protein, removed out-of-frame sequences and computed each clonotype's abundance. Any TCR sequence supported by only a single read was excluded from analysis. The metrics used to describe the repertoires included Shannon entropy, Gini index, clonality, richness, and the frequency of TCRs shared between repertoires. The raw public data were reprocessed by TCRdb itself: fastp quality trimming at Q25, MiXCR clonotype calling, in-frame beta chains only. All rows with the same CDR3 protein become a single entry with the most common DNA and genes. TCRdb, not the authors, supplied the V and J calls. This sample comprises 40,000 or so distinct CDR3 sequences, 20% of them detected only once. Of the sample, 9.2% falls within the top ten clones.

V lost 2 bases and J lost 6 bases; the stretch between them is 10 bases long. The CDR3 spans 13 residues, from the cysteine through the phenylalanine. Only the CDR3 part of the read is kept: 39 bases, read in frame from the first base. CDR1 and CDR2, looked up from the germline V gene, are SGHTA and FQGNSA. The rearranged chain carries TRBV7-2 and TRBJ1-2, with the D gene call left open. The source was PBMCs, collected after low-dose radiotherapy plus immunotherapy. The sequence was obtained from a female donor with ovarian cancer. The nucleotide sequence reads as follows: TGTGCCAGCAGCTTATCCAGGTTCCATGGCTACACCTTC. Translated, it gives CASSLSRFHGYTF.